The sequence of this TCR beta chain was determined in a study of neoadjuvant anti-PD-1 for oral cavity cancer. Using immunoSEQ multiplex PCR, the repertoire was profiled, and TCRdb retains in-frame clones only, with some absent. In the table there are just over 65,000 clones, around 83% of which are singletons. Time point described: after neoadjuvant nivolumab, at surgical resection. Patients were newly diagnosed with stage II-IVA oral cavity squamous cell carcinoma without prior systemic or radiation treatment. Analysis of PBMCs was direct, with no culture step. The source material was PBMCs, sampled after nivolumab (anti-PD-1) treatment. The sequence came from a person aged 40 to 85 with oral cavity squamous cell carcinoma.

The CDR3 nucleotides read TGTGCCAGCAGTTCGTCCGGGGTCTACGAGCAGTACTTC. As protein: CASSSSGVYEQYF. The rearrangement links TRBV27 to TRBJ2-7, with D perhaps matching TRBD2 (5 bases). Looked up from germline, CDR1 is MNHEY and CDR2 is SMNVEV (reference sequence). Trimming removed 4 bases at V and 3 bases at J, with 10 bases between. The CDR3 loop spans 13 amino acids.